A single sample gave rise to the 3 T cell receptor beta chains below, sequenced in a study of graft-versus-host responses after intestinal transplantation. Generated by immunoSEQ multiplex PCR, the TCRdb table keeps only in-frame clones and is missing some. The sample consists of approximately 10,000 clones, around 88% of them appearing once. Graft specimens yielded both intraepithelial and lamina propria lymphocytes. This specimen was ileum tissue, taken around 700 days after intestinal transplantation. The receptors come from a human patient who received an intestinal transplant, so some T cells may come from the graft donor.

The chain employs TRBV6-1 and TRBJ2-5; unclear D gene. Trimming stripped 2 bases from V and 4 bases from J, with 11 bases between. This CDR3 spans 14 amino acids. Germline values: CDR1 MNHNS, CDR2 SASEGT. CDR3 in DNA: TGTGCCAGCAGTGAACTAGGATCCGGAGAGACCCAGTACTTC. It is translated as CASSELGSGETQYF.

The CDR3 region is CASSLTGTGSGNTIYF. DNA for the CDR3: TGTGCCAGCAGTTTAACCGGGACAGGGTCTGGAAACACCATATATTTT. J is TRBJ1-3 and V is TRBV11-2, with 9 bases lining up with TRBD1. The length of the CDR3 is 16 residues. Per the germline V gene, CDR1 is SGHAT and CDR2 is FQNNGV. V was pared by 6 bases and J by 1 base, with 7 bases of the junction left unmatched.

The chain joins TRBV7-3 to TRBJ1-1, with D perhaps matching TRBD1 (6 bases). The CDR3 is made up of 16 amino acids. Germline-derived CDR1 and CDR2 are SGHTA and FQGTGA. V was clipped by 4 bases and J by 0 bases, with 15 bases between them. The CDR3 loop reads CASSSSGGPMNTEAFF. The DNA for the CDR3 is TGTGCCAGCAGCTCCTCCGGGGGCCCTATGAACACTGAAGCTTTCTTT.